Listed here are 26 T cell receptor beta chains from one sample, sequenced in a study of tumor-infiltrating lymphocytes in primary liver carcinoma. Total RNA amounting to 450 to 500 ng was the source from which TCR beta cDNA was made with a constant-region primer. Library construction for TCR beta comprised three nested multiplex PCR rounds performed with slightly modified ARM-PCR. Each of the first two PCR rounds ran approximately 9 cycles with TRBV1-TRBV30 forward and C-beta reverse primers. Each CDR3 protein is one row after TCRdb ran MiXCR on the multiplex PCR reads. The table includes roughly 86,000 distinct CDR3 sequences, approximately 72% detected once. Joint extraction of RNA and DNA used 20-30 mg of bulk tissue that was unsorted. Material for sequencing was tumor-adjacent normal liver tissue. These receptor sequences come from a man aged 35 to 55 with primary liver carcinoma and hepatitis B virus infection.

Worth noting for this clonotype: The junction and the germline gene differ at one end; a read error may be behind it. V is TRBV2 and J is TRBJ1-4, with D tentatively TRBD1 (5 bases). Germline V gives CDR1 SNHLY, CDR2 FYNNEI. This CDR3 has 13 amino acids. CDR3 residues: CVSRGAMNEKLFF. The CDR3 region has the DNA TGTGTCAGTCGGGGCGCGATGAATGAAAAGCTGTTTTTT.

This clonotype occurred a few times. At one end the junction does not follow the germline gene, possibly because of a read error. This rearrangement joins TRBV11-2 to TRBJ2-3; D is possibly TRBD2 (6 bases). There are 15 residues in the CDR3. CDR1 and CDR2 from the germline V gene are SGHAT and FQNNGV. The CDR3 DNA follows: TGTGCCAGCAGCCTAGGATTGGGGGGTTCAGATATGCAGTATTTT. Amino acid sequence: CASSLGLGGSDMQYF.

Comment on this clonotype: At one end, the junction sequence differs from germline, possibly due to a read error. V is TRBV4-1 and J is TRBJ2-2; 10 bases match TRBD1. The CDR3 runs to 15 residues. Germline V gene data show CDR1 as MGHRA and CDR2 as YSYEKL. The DNA for the CDR3 is TGTGCCAGCACCCGGGGACAGGGGAGCACCGGGGAGCTGTTTTTT. This encodes CASTRGQGSTGELFF.

The rearrangement uses TRBV11-1 and TRBJ2-1; D is unclear. Germline V gene data show CDR1 as SGHAT and CDR2 as FQDESV (reference sequence). Trimming left V 4 bases short and J 4 bases short, with 11 bases between. This CDR3 spans 14 amino acids. CDR3 coding DNA: TGTGCCAGCAGCTCTAGGCAGATATACAATGAGCAGTTCTTC. The encoded protein is CASSSRQIYNEQFF.

Note on this clonotype: This sequence may be a read error, since a much larger clone differs from it by one base. The genes are TRBV6-1 and TRBJ1-1; perhaps TRBD1 as D (5 bases). Looked up from germline, CDR1 is MNHNS and CDR2 is SASEGT. CDR3 length equals 13 residues. The CDR3: CVSSEMGDTEAFF. CDR3 nucleotides: TGTGTCAGCAGTGAAATGGGGGACACTGAAGCTTTCTTT.

Regarding this clonotype: A junction boundary mismatches the germline segment, possibly from a read error. CDR3 amino acids: CNGGPASYNEQFF. CDR3 bases: TGCAACGGTGGGCCCGCCTCCTACAATGAGCAGTTCTTT. This chain connects TRBV29-1 to TRBJ2-1; D is uncertain. Germline lookup yields CDR1 SQVTM and CDR2 ANQGSEA. This CDR3 contains 13 residues.

V and J are TRBV11-2 and TRBJ1-5; tentative D call: TRBD1 (5 bases). The V end was cut by 5 bases, the J end by 6 bases, with 17 bases between. Germline V gene data show CDR1 as SGHAT and CDR2 as FQNNGV. The CDR3 totals 15 residues. The CDR3 protein is CASSIGTGVGQPQHF. The CDR3 nucleotides are TGTGCCAGCAGCATCGGGACGGGAGTAGGTCAGCCCCAGCATTTT.

Notes on this clonotype: The germline gene is not matched at one end of the junction; a read error may be the cause. The rearrangement links TRBV11-1 to TRBJ2-5, with D maybe TRBD2 (5 bases). This CDR3 spans 19 amino acids. CDR1 and CDR2 from the germline V gene are SGHAT and FQDESV (reference sequence). The CDR3 spells CASSPPPEVRKDPQGTQYF. In DNA, the CDR3 is TGTGCCAGCAGCCCGCCCCCGGAGGTCAGGAAGGACCCCCAAGGGACCCAGTACTTC.

On this clonotype: A much more abundant neighbour one base away suggests this may be a read error. The chain joins TRBV29-1 to TRBJ2-7; tentative D call: TRBD1 (6 bases). With 5 bases removed from V and 1 base from J, the gap between germline ends came to 18 bases. This CDR3 is built from 15 residues. CDR1 SQVTM and CDR2 ANQGSEA come from the germline V gene. The CDR3 loop is CSVPVPGTLSYEQYF. CDR3 coding DNA: TGCAGCGTTCCTGTTCCCGGGACACTGTCCTACGAGCAGTACTTC.

As DNA, the CDR3 is TGTGCCAGCAGACTCAGGACAGGGGCGGGCTATCAGCCCCAGCATTTT. Encoded protein: CASRLRTGAGYQPQHF. The rearrangement joins TRBV6-1 to TRBJ1-5; 9 nucleotides line up with TRBD1. Losses at the gene ends were 6 bases for V and 5 bases for J; bases not matched to a gene: 11. The germline V gene encodes CDR1 MNHNS and CDR2 SASEGT. The CDR3 extends over 16 amino acids.

The gene calls are TRBV6-5 and TRBJ2-3; 10 nucleotides align to TRBD2. The CDR3 is made up of 14 amino acids. The V segment lost 5 bases and the J segment 15 bases; nucleotides outside the gene matches: 14. The germline gives CDR1 MNHEY, CDR2 SVGAGI. CDR3 sequence reads: CASSQLAGSDTHYF. CDR3 DNA: TGTGCCAGCAGTCAACTAGCGGGATCAGATACACATTATTTT.

To note about this clonotype: The junction does not match germline at one end; this may be a read error. The V call is TRBV30, the J call TRBJ1-5; the match to TRBD1 covers 7 bases. The length of the CDR3 is 13 residues. Looked up from germline, CDR1 is GTSNPN and CDR2 is SVGIG (reference sequence). The CDR3 nucleotides read TGTGCCTGGTCCACAGGGGCCAATCAGCCCCATCATTTT. This encodes CAWSTGANQPHHF.

On this clonotype itself: The CDR3 does not close with the conserved phenylalanine or tryptophan, likely indicating a read error. The chain couples TRBV13 to TRBJ2-2; D call uncertain. V dropped 3 bases and J dropped 6 bases, with 14 bases sitting between them. This CDR3 contains 15 residues. Germline CDR1 reads PRHDT; CDR2 reads FYEKMQ (reference sequence). The CDR3 loop reads CASSFTALVAGELFS. As DNA, the CDR3 is TGTGCCAGCAGCTTCACGGCCCTAGTGGCCGGGGAGCTGTTTTCT.

Note on this clonotype: A read error is possible here, since a much larger clone lies one base away. The genes are TRBV4-1 and TRBJ2-5; D is unclear. CDR3 size: 13 residues. Trimming removed 0 bases at V and 7 bases at J, with 9 bases between. Germline lookup yields CDR1 MGHRA and CDR2 YSYEKL. CDR3 bases: TGCGCCAGCAGCCAAGATCTAGGAATGACCCAGTACTTC. The encoded protein is CASSQDLGMTQYF.

To note about this clonotype: Compared with germline, one end of the junction differs, possibly owing to a read error. The chain joins TRBV30 to TRBJ2-7, with D uncertain. The CDR3 consists of 11 residues. The germline V gene has CDR1 GTSNPN and CDR2 SVGIG (reference sequence). The DNA of the CDR3 is TGCGCCTGGCTATCCGCCTACGAGCAGTACTTC. Protein: CAWLSAYEQYF.

Comments on this clonotype: Possible read error: a much larger clone is one base away. The chain uses TRBV4-1 and TRBJ1-3; a possible D gene is TRBD1 (6 bases). Deletions cut 1 base from V and 4 bases from J, with 20 bases between. Germline assignment: CDR1 MGHRA and CDR2 YSYEKL. The CDR3 extends over 18 amino acids. DNA of the CDR3: TGCGCCAGCAGCCAAGGTGGGGACATGGGTCTTCGCGGAAACACCATATATTTT. This gives the protein CASSQGGDMGLRGNTIYF.

The genes are TRBV11-1 and TRBJ2-5, with a weak D call TRBD2 (5 bases). Trimming shortened V by 5 bases and J by 4 bases, and 29 bases separated the two germline ends. CDR3 length: 19 residues. Germline assignment: CDR1 SGHAT and CDR2 FQDESV (reference sequence). CDR3 coding DNA: TGTGCCAGCAGCCCGCCCCCGGAGGTCATGACGGACTTCCGAGAGACCCAGTACTTC. It yields the protein CASSPPPEVMTDFRETQYF.

To note about this clonotype: This is likely a read error, given that the CDR3 carries no conserved phenylalanine or tryptophan at its end. The CDR3 spells CASSLSRWDNEQYY. In DNA form, the CDR3 reads TGTGCCAGCAGCTTATCGAGATGGGACAACGAGCAGTACTAC. The rearrangement joins TRBV11-2 to TRBJ2-7; maybe TRBD1 (6 bases). The CDR3 is 14 amino acids. CDR1 is SGHAT, CDR2 FQNNGV, per germline. V was clipped by 2 bases and J by 5 bases, with 13 bases between them.

Comment on this clonotype: A much larger clone lies one base from this, so it may be a read error. V usage is TRBV12-3 or TRBV12-4 and J usage is TRBJ2-6; D call uncertain. The CDR3 totals 15 residues. V was trimmed by 3 bases and J by 6 bases, leaving 12 bases between them. Here the CDR3 DNA reads TGTGCCAGCAGTTTCAGGAGACCTGTGGCCAACGTCCTGACTTTC. Protein product: CASSFRRPVANVLTF.

Comments on this clonotype: Compared with germline, one end of the junction differs, possibly owing to a read error. The chain couples TRBV5-1 to TRBJ2-2; the D call may be TRBD1 or TRBD2 (5 bases each). The CDR3 loop spans 17 amino acids. CDR1 and CDR2 from the germline V gene are SGHRS and YFSETQ. The CDR3 DNA is TGCGCCAGCAGCCGAGGGACGGACTCCGCGAACACCAGGGAGCTGTTTTTT. As protein: CASSRGTDSANTRELFF.

Note on this clonotype: A read error may explain this, as a much larger clone is one base away. This chain joins TRBV29-1 and TRBJ2-7, with 7 nucleotides matching TRBD1. V lost 1 base to trimming and J lost 2 bases; unmatched junction nucleotides: 5. The germline V gene encodes CDR1 SQVTM and CDR2 ANQGSEA. There are 14 residues in the CDR3. This CDR3 reads CSVEGGTEPYEQYF. The CDR3 DNA follows: TGCAGCGTTGAAGGGGGGACAGAGCCCTACGAGCAGTACTTC.

A few counts support this clonotype. This may be a read error: a much more frequent sequence differs by one nucleotide. The gene calls are TRBV6-5 and TRBJ1-4, with 8 positions matching TRBD1. In germline, CDR1 is MNHEY, CDR2 SVGAGI. J was trimmed by 3 bases and V by 6 bases; bases with no gene match: 3. The CDR3 has 14 amino acids. The CDR3 sequence: CASSRQGSNEKLFF. CDR3 nucleotide sequence: TGTGCCAGCAGCCGACAGGGGTCTAATGAAAAACTGTTTTTT.

This clonotype has ten or more counts. The chain recombines TRBV6-6 with TRBJ2-1, with D possibly TRBD2 on 6 matching bases. The CDR3 is 14 amino acids. Germline V lookup: CDR1 MNHNY, CDR2 SVGAGI (reference sequence). Trimming cost V 7 bases and J 10 bases, with 20 bases left between them. CDR3 amino acids: CASTPAGFLWEQFF. The CDR3 coding sequence is TGTGCCAGCACCCCGGCGGGGTTCCTCTGGGAGCAGTTCTTC.

A remark on this clonotype: The junction departs from germline at one end; a sequencing error may be responsible. The chain links TRBV11-2 to TRBJ2-1, with D perhaps matching TRBD1 (5 bases). This CDR3 spans 14 amino acids. Germline V lookup: CDR1 SGHAT, CDR2 FQNNGV. DNA for the CDR3: TGTGCCAGCAGCTTAGAAGGGGCTCACAATGAGAAGTTCTTC. Protein: CASSLEGAHNEKFF.

The V call is TRBV7-9, the J call TRBJ2-7; no clear D gene. Trimming left V 1 base short and J 5 bases short, with 12 bases between. The CDR3 extends over 14 amino acids. Looked up from germline, CDR1 is SEHNR and CDR2 is FQNEAQ (reference sequence). For the CDR3, the DNA is TGTGCCAGCAGCTTAGAAACCTTAGTCCACGAGCAGTACTTC. The encoded protein is CASSLETLVHEQYF.

The chain links TRBV2 to TRBJ2-7; the match to TRBD1 covers 7 bases. V dropped 8 bases and J dropped 3; count of bases not matched to a gene: 10. This CDR3 contains 14 residues. Germline loops: CDR1 SNHLY, CDR2 FYNNEI. CDR3 sequence (DNA): TGTGCCAGCGGTGGGGGACAGTCCGACTACGAGCAGTACTTC. This translates into CASGGGQSDYEQYF.